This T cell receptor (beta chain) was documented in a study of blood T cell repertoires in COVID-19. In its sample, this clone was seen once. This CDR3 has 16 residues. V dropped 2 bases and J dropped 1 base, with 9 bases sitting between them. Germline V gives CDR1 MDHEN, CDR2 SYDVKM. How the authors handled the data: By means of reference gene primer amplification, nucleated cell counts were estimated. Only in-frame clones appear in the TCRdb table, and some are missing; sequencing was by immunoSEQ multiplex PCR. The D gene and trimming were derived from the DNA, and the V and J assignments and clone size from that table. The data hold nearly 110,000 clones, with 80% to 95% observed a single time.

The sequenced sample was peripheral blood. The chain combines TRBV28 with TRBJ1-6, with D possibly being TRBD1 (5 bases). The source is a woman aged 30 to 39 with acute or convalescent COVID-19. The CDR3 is CASSLRGRSYNSPLHF. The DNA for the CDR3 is TGTGCCAGCAGTTTAAGGGGTCGTTCCTATAATTCACCCCTCCACTTT.